This T cell receptor beta chain was observed in a study of early T cells in non-severe SARS-CoV-2 infection. Study overall: The chains were unpaired, and the sequenced material was bulk RNA from unsorted whole blood.

Unique molecular identifiers were affixed to single, distinct cDNA molecules. TCRdb re-analysed the 5' RACE reads in MiXCR, keeping a single row per CDR3 protein. The sample consists of tens of thousands of distinct CDR3 sequences, about 15% of them appearing once. This clonotype was detected ten times or more. Its target is not known. Study results and limitations: Database matching using VDJdb favored anti-spike CD8 responses, with private and CD4 specificities left missing.

V lost 4 bases, J lost 3 bases, and 10 bases lay in between. This CDR3 spans 12 amino acids. Germline V lookup: CDR1 DFQATT, CDR2 SNEGSKA (reference sequence). The specimen was whole blood. The TCR was taken from an adult who was a healthcare worker with PCR-confirmed SARS-CoV-2 infection or an uninfected control (not recorded which). This rearrangement joins TRBV20-1 to TRBJ2-7, with unresolved D. CDR3 protein: CSAMRQLYEQYF. The CDR3 DNA reads as TGCAGTGCTATGCGGCAGCTCTACGAGCAGTACTTC.